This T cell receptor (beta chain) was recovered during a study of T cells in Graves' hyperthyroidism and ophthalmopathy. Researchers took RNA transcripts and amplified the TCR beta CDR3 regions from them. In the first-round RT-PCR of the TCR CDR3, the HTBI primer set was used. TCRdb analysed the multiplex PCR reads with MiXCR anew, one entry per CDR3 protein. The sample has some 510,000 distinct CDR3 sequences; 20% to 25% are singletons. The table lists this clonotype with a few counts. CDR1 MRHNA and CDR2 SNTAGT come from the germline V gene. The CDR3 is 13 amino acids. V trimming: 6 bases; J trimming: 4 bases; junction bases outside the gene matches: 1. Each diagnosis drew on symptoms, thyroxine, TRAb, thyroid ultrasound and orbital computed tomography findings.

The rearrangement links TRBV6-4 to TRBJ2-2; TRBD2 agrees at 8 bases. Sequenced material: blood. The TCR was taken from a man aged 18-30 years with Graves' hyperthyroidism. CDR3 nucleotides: TGTGCCAGCAGCGGGGGGGCCACCGGGGAGCTGTTTTTT. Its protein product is CASSGGATGELFF.